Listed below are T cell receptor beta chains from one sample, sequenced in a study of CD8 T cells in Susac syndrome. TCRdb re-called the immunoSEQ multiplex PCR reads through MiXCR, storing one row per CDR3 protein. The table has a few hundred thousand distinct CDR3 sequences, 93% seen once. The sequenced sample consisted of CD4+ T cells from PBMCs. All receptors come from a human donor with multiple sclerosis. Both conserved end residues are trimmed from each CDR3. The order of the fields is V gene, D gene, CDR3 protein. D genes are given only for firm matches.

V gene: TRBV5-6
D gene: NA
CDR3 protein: ASSMSGTTSEQY

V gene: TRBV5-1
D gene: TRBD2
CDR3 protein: ATALAGGNEQF

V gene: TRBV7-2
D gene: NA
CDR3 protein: ASSLADSFSSYNSPLH

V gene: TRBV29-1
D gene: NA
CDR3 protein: SVEGGARNYGYT

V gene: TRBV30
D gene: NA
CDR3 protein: AWSSRNEQF

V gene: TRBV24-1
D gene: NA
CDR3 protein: ATSDRKQGYNQPQH

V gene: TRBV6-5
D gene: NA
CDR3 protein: ASRSRDLSYNEQF

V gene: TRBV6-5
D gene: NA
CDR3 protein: ASSRDTNTGELF

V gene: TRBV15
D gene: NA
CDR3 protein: ATSSGLNGANVLT

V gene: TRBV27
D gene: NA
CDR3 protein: ASSSSGVLHTEAF

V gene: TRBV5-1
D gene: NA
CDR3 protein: ASSLALGNNEQF

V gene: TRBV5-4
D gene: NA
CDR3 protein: ASSLDWDAKGEQY

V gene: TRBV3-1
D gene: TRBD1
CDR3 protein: ASLDGTGNWEQF

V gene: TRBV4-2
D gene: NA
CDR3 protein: ASSPPGQPEKLF

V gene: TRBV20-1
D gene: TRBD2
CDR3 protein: SAGRTSGGAYEQY

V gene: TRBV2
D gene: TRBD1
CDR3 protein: ASSFRDRERKLF

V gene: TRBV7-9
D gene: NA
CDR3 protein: ASSLDGASTDTQY

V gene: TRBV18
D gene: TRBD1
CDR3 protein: ASSPWTGAEAF

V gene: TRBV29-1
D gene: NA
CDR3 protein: SVSLRGTGNTIY

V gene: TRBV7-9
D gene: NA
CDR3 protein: ASSLNKGEEKLF

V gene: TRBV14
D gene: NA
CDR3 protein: ASSQTRWEQF

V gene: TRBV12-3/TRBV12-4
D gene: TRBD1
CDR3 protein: ASSQQGNQPQH

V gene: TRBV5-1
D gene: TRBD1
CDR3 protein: ASSLPDRGETQY

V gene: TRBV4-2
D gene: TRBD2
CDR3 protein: ASSQVTGGRSSYNEQF

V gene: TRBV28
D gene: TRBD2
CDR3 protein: ASRTASGGARF

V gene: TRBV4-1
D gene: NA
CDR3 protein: ASSQDQPGLGYT

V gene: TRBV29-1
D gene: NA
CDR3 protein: SGTQGQDTEAF